One sample yielded the 19 T cell receptor beta chains listed below, sequenced in a study of T cells in Graves' hyperthyroidism and ophthalmopathy. Researchers amplified the TCR beta CDR3 regions from RNA transcripts. Carried out on the TCR CDR3, a first-round RT-PCR used the HTBI primer set. TCRdb reprocessed the multiplex PCR reads via MiXCR and lists one record per CDR3 protein. Among hundreds of thousands of distinct CDR3 sequences, 15% to 19% were seen once, and the ten largest hold around 30%. Sequenced sample: blood. These receptors were taken from a woman under 30 with Graves' hyperthyroidism that later progressed to Graves' ophthalmopathy.

This clonotype has more than one count but fewer than ten. The chain employs TRBV5-6 and TRBJ2-1; TRBD1 agrees at 10 bases. V shed 4 bases and J 3 bases; nucleotides not matched to a gene: 7. Germline V CDR1 and CDR2: SGHDT, YYEEEE. The CDR3 runs 16 residues. The CDR3 region is CASSKGQGRLYNEQFF. The CDR3 DNA follows: TGTGCCAGCAGCAAGGGACAGGGGAGACTCTACAATGAGCAGTTCTTC.

This clonotype was counted a few times. The chain couples TRBV6-1 to TRBJ2-3; 7 nucleotides agree with TRBD1. V was pared by 2 bases and J by 0 bases, with 5 bases of the junction left unmatched. The germline V gene encodes CDR1 MNHNS and CDR2 SASEGT. The CDR3 spans 16 residues. The CDR3 DNA reads as TGTGCCAGCAGTGAATGGGGACAGACCAGCACAGATACGCAGTATTTT. It encodes CASSEWGQTSTDTQYF.

The chain recombines TRBV4-2 with TRBJ2-1, with D perhaps assigned TRBD1 or TRBD2 (5 bases each). V was trimmed by 0 bases and J by 2 bases, leaving 14 bases between them. Germline CDR1 is LGHNA and CDR2 is YNFKEQ. The CDR3 contains 17 residues. The CDR3 sequence is CASSQDRQRTTYNEQFF. In nucleotides, the CDR3 is TGTGCCAGCAGCCAAGACCGGCAGCGGACAACCTACAATGAGCAGTTCTTC.

There are many counts of this clonotype. This chain uses TRBV20-1 with TRBJ1-1; D perhaps matches TRBD1 (6 bases). The CDR3 runs to 15 residues. CDR1 DFQATT and CDR2 SNEGSKA come from the germline V gene (reference sequence). With 3 bases removed from V and 4 bases from J, the gap between germline ends came to 18 bases. Here the CDR3 reads CSARGGVLTGTEAFF. The DNA of the CDR3 is TGCAGTGCTAGGGGGGGGGTACTGACAGGCACTGAAGCTTTCTTT.

This clonotype has ten or more counts. The V call is TRBV24-1, the J call TRBJ1-5, with D uncertain. This CDR3 is 14 amino acids long. Looked up from germline, CDR1 is KGHDR and CDR2 is SFDVKD. V was clipped by 2 bases and J by 4 bases, with 8 bases between them. CDR3 sequence (DNA): TGTGCCACCAGTGATTACCAGGATAATCAGCCCCAGCATTTT. This translates into CATSDYQDNQPQHF.

The rearrangement joins TRBV18 to TRBJ2-2; D perhaps matches TRBD1 (5 bases). V lost 0 bases and J lost 0, with 8 bases in between. CDR1 and CDR2 from the germline V gene are KGHSH and LQKENI. This CDR3 spans 16 amino acids. CDR3 DNA: TGTGCCAGCTCACCACCGGGGCTCTCGAACACCGGGGAGCTGTTTTTT. It codes for CASSPPGLSNTGELFF. The complete variable domain, with remaining parts taken from reference TRBV18 and TRBJ2-2, reads NAGVMQNPRHLVRRRGQEARLRCSPMKGHSHVYWYRQLPEEGLKFMVYLQKENIIDESGMPKERFSAEFPKEGPSILRIQQVVRGDSAAYFCASSPPGLSNTGELFFGEGSRLTVL.

This clonotype has a count of ten or more. The chain joins TRBV20-1 to TRBJ1-2; 7 bases map to TRBD1. Unmatched junction bases numbered 11, after V lost 4 bases and J lost 0 bases. Germline loops: CDR1 DFQATT, CDR2 SNEGSKA (reference sequence). This CDR3 region has 16 residues. In DNA, the CDR3 is TGCAGTGCTAAGGGGGCAGGGGCCGGTCCTAACTATGGCTACACCTTC. Protein sequence: CSAKGAGAGPNYGYTF.

This clonotype was detected only a few times. This chain joins TRBV10-3 and TRBJ1-5; D is possibly TRBD1 (6 bases). CDR1 and CDR2 from the germline V gene are ENHRY and SYGVKD. The CDR3 spans 14 residues. V was clipped by 4 bases and J by 5 bases, with 12 bases between them. For the CDR3, the DNA is TGTGCCATCAGTGTCGGGCAGGGGTATCAGCCCCAGCATTTT. Translating it yields CAISVGQGYQPQHF.

This clonotype appeared once. This chain uses TRBV6-1 with TRBJ2-7; 15 bases agree with TRBD2. With 7 bases clipped from V and 4 bases from J, the junction kept 8 bases outside the gene matches. Germline V gives CDR1 MNHNS, CDR2 SASEGT. The CDR3 contains 16 residues. CDR3 region: CASKEGTSGRWYEQYF. The CDR3, as DNA: TGTGCCAGCAAAGAAGGGACTAGCGGGAGGTGGTACGAGCAGTACTTC.

This clonotype came up a few times. The V gene is TRBV9, the J gene TRBJ2-5; TRBD2 matches 11 bases. This CDR3 region has 15 residues. Germline V gives CDR1 SGDLS, CDR2 YYNGEE. The J segment lost 5 bases and the V segment lost 1 base, leaving 4 bases of the junction unmatched. The DNA for the CDR3 is TGTGCCAGCAGCGTAACTAGCGGGAGTCGGGAGACCCAGTACTTC. It encodes CASSVTSGSRETQYF.

This clonotype was seen only a few times. The CDR3 DNA sequence: TGTGCCAGCAGCTGGACAGACACAGATACGCAGTATTTT. It codes for CASSWTDTDTQYF. V is TRBV5-4 and J is TRBJ2-3; possibly TRBD1 for D (6 bases). Deletions cut 3 bases from V and 2 bases from J, with 7 bases between. From germline, CDR1 is SGHNT and CDR2 YYREEE (reference sequence). CDR3 length equals 13 residues. Drawing the rest from reference TRBV5-4 and TRBJ2-3, the complete variable domain is ETGVTQSPTHLIKTRGQQVTLRCSSQSGHNTVSWYQQALGQGPQFIFQYYREEENGRGNFPPRFSGLQFPNYSSELNVNALELDDSALYLCASSWTDTDTQYFGPGTRLTVL.

As for this clonotype: Just one base apart from a much larger clone, this may be a read error. The gene calls are TRBV2 and TRBJ2-7; 9 bases fit TRBD2. Germline V gene sequence: CDR1 SNHLY, CDR2 FYNNEI. CDR3 size: 16 residues. The CDR3 DNA is TGTGCCAGCAGTAGTCCGACTAGCGGAAACTCCCACGAGCAGTACTTC. Protein: CASSSPTSGNSHEQYF.

The chain couples TRBV28 to TRBJ2-7; D is tentatively TRBD1 or TRBD2 (5 bases each). The CDR3 extends over 18 amino acids. The V end was cut by 7 bases, the J end by 1 base, with 26 bases between. Per germline, CDR1 MDHEN and CDR2 SYDVKM. CDR3 nucleotide sequence: TGTGCCAGCAACCCGATACCCTTGGCAGGGAGAAGGTCCTACGAGCAGTACTTC. Amino acid sequence: CASNPIPLAGRRSYEQYF. Complete variable domain (other parts from reference TRBV28 and TRBJ2-7): DVKVTQSSRYLVKRTGEKVFLECVQDMDHENMFWYRQDPGLGLRLIYFSYDVKMKEKGDIPEGYSVSREKKERFSLILESASTNQTSMYLCASNPIPLAGRRSYEQYFGPGTRLTVT.

This clonotype was recorded many times. This chain links TRBV27 with TRBJ1-2; D is ambiguous. The CDR3 runs to 14 residues. Looked up from germline, CDR1 is MNHEY and CDR2 is SMNVEV (reference sequence). The ends were cut back, 5 bases at V and 2 bases at J, with 12 bases in the middle. The DNA for the CDR3 is TGTGCCAGCAGTCCTTTAGGCGAAAACTATGGCTACACCTTC. Encoded protein: CASSPLGENYGYTF.

This clonotype has at least ten counts. The CDR3 DNA reads as TGTGCCAGCAGCCGAGGACTAGCGGGGCTCACAGATACGCAGTATTTT. Translated: CASSRGLAGLTDTQYF. This chain links TRBV27 with TRBJ2-3; TRBD2 aligns across 12 bases. The CDR3 totals 16 residues. Germline lookup yields CDR1 MNHEY and CDR2 SMNVEV (reference sequence). Trimming at V came to 6 bases and at J to 2 bases, leaving 6 bases not matched to a gene.

Only a few counts were recorded for this clonotype. This chain connects TRBV6-1 to TRBJ1-4; no firm D call. Trimming took off 7 bases at V and 5 bases at J, with 11 bases between the two ends. The CDR3 loop spans 13 amino acids. Germline CDR1 reads MNHNS; CDR2 reads SASEGT. The CDR3, as DNA: TGTGCCAGCAATGGGAGAGAGAATGAAAAACTGTTTTTT. This gives the protein CASNGRENEKLFF.

This clonotype was counted ten times or more. J is TRBJ2-1 and V is TRBV12-3 or TRBV12-4; 11 bases are a match to TRBD1. The CDR3 is made up of 15 amino acids. Trimming at V came to 6 bases and at J to 2 bases, leaving 3 bases not matched to a gene. The CDR3, as DNA: TGTGCCAGCAGCTGGACAGGGGGCCCCTACAATGAGCAGTTCTTC. Translating it yields CASSWTGGPYNEQFF.

As regards this clonotype: Just one base apart from a much larger clone, this may be a read error. The chain is built from TRBV20-1 and TRBJ2-5; no firm D call. CDR3 size: 16 residues. From germline, CDR1 is DFQATT and CDR2 SNEGSKA (reference sequence). Trimming stripped 0 bases from V and 5 bases from J, with 19 bases between. CDR3 nucleotide sequence: TGCAGTGCTAGAGAGAGGCGGCCCCCCGGAAGGGAGACCCAGTACTTC. Translation: CSARERRPPGRETQYF.

Many counts were recorded for this clonotype. CDR3 DNA: TGCAGTGCGGCTCGGACAGGAGTTTACAATGAGCAGTTCTTC. Translating it yields CSAARTGVYNEQFF. The chain is built from TRBV20-1 and TRBJ2-1; 7 bases match TRBD1. The germline CDR1 and CDR2 sequences are DFQATT and SNEGSKA (reference sequence). CDR3 size: 14 residues. Germline trimming cut 6 bases from V and 4 bases from J; bases unmatched to any gene: 9.